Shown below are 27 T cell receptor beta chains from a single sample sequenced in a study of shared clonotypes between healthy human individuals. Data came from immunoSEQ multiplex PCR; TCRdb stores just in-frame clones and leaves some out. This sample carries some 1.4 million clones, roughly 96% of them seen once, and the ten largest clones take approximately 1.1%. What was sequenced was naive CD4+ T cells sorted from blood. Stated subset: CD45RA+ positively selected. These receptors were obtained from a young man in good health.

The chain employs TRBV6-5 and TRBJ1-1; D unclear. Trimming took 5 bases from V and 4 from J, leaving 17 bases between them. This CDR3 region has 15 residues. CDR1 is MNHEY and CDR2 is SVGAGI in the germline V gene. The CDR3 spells CASSRGGSLATEAFF. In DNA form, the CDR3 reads TGTGCCAGCAGTAGAGGCGGCAGTTTGGCCACTGAAGCTTTCTTT.

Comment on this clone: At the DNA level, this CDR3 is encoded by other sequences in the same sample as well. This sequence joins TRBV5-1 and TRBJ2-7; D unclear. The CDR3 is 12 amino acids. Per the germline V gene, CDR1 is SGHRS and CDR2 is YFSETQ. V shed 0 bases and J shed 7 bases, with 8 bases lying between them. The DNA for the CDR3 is TGCGCCAGCAGCTTGGCTCTGGAAGAGCAGTACTTC. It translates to CASSLALEEQYF.

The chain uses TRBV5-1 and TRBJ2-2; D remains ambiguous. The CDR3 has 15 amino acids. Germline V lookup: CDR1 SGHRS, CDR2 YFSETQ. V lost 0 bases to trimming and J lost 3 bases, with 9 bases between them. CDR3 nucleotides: TGCGCCAGCAGCTTGGCCTGGGCCCACACCGGGGAGCTGTTTTTT. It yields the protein CASSLAWAHTGELFF.

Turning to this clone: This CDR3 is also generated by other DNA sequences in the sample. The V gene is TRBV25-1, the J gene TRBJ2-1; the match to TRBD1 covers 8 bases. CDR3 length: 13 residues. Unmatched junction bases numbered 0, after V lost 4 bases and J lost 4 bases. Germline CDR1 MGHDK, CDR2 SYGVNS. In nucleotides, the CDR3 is TGTGCCAGCAGTGGGACAGGGTACAATGAGCAGTTCTTC. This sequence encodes CASSGTGYNEQFF. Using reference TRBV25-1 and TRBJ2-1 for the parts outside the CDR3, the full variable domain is EADIYQTPRYLVIGTGKKITLECSQTMGHDKMYWYQQDPGMELHLIHYSYGVNSTEKGDLSSESTVSRIRTEHFPLTLESARPSHTSQYLCASSGTGYNEQFFGPGTRLTVL.

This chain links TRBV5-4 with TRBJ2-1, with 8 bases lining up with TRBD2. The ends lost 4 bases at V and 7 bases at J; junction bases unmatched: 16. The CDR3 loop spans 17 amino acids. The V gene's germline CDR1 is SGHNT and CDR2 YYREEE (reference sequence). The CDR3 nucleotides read TGTGCCAGCAGCCCCTATGGCGGGGGGAGCCTTCCGAATGAGCAGTTCTTC. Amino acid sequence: CASSPYGGGSLPNEQFF.

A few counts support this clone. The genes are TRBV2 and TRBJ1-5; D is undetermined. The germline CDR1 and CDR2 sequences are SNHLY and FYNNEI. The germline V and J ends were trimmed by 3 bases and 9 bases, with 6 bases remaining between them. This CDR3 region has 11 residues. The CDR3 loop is CASSDGRPQHF. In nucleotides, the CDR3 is TGTGCCAGCAGTGACGGGCGGCCCCAGCATTTT. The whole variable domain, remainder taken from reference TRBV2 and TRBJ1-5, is EPEVTQTPSHQVTQMGQEVILRCVPISNHLYFYWYRQILGQKVEFLVSFYNNEISEKSEIFDDQFSVERPDGSNFTLKIRSTKLEDSAMYFCASSDGRPQHFGDGTRLSIL.

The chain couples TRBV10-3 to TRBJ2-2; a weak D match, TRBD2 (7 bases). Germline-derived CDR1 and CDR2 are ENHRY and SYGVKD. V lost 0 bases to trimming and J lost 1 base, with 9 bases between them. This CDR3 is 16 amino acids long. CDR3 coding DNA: TGTGCCATCAGTGAGTCCGGGGGGCTGAACACCGGGGAGCTGTTTTTT. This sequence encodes CAISESGGLNTGELFF.

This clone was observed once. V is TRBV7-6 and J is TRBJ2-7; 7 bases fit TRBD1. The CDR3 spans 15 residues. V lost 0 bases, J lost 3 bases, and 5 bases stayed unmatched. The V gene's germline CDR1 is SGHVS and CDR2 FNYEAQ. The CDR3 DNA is TGTGCCAGCAGCTTAGCCGGGACAGACATCTACGAGCAGTACTTC. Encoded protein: CASSLAGTDIYEQYF.

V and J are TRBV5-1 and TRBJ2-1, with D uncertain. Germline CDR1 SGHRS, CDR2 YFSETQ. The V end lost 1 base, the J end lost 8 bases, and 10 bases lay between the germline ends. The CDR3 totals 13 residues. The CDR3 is CASSLPPNHEQFF. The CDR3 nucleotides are TGCGCCAGCAGCTTGCCGCCTAACCATGAGCAGTTCTTC.

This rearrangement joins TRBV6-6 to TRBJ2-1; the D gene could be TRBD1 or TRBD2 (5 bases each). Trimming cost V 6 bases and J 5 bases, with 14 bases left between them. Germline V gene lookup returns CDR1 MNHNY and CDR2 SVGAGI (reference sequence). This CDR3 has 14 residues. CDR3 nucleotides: TGTGCCAGCAGAGCCGGGACGGCAAACAATGAGCAGTTCTTC. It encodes CASRAGTANNEQFF.

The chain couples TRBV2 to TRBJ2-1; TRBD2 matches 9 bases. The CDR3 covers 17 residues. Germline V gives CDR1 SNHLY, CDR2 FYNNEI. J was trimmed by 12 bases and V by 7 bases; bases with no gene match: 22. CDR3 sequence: CASTGATGTSPRVGQFF. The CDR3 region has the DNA TGTGCCAGCACGGGAGCGACCGGGACTAGCCCGCGGGTGGGGCAGTTCTTC.

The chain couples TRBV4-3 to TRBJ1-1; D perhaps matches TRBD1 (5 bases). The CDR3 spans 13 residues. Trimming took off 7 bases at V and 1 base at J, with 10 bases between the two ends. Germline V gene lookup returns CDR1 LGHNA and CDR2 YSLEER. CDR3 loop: CASKGRTNTEAFF. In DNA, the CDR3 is TGCGCCAGCAAGGGACGGACGAACACTGAAGCTTTCTTT.

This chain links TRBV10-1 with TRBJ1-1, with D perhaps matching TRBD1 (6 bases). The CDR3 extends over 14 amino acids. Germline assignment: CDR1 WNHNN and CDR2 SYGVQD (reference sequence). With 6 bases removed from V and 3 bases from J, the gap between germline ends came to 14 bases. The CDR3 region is CASRDSGRDTEAFF. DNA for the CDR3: TGCGCCAGCAGGGACAGCGGAAGGGACACTGAAGCTTTCTTT.

The CDR3 DNA follows: TGTGCCAGCAGCTTAACGAGGGACACCATATATTTT. It encodes CASSLTRDTIYF. The genes are TRBV7-9 and TRBJ1-3; D remains ambiguous. Between the trimmed V and J ends, which lost 2 bases and 8 bases, there was a span of 7 bases. This CDR3 spans 12 amino acids. Per germline, CDR1 SEHNR and CDR2 FQNEAQ (reference sequence).

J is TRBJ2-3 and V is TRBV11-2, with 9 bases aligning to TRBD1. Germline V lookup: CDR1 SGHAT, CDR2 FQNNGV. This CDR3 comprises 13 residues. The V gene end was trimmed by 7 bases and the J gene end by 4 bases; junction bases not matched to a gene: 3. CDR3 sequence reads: CASNRGLSDTQYF. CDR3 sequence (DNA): TGTGCCAGCAACAGGGGGCTCTCAGATACGCAGTATTTT.

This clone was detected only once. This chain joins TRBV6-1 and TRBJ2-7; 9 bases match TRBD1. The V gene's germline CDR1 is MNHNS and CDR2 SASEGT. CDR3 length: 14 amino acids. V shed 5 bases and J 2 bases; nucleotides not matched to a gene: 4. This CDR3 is CASSHRDRAYEQYF. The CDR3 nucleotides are TGTGCCAGCAGTCACCGGGACAGGGCCTACGAGCAGTACTTC.

This CDR3 reads CASSYTGLTEAFF. The CDR3 nucleotides read TGTGCCAGCAGTTACACAGGTTTGACTGAAGCTTTCTTT. The chain has TRBV6-6 and TRBJ1-1; D might be TRBD1 (5 bases). Deletions cut 2 bases from V and 5 bases from J, with 9 bases between. The CDR3 consists of 13 residues. The germline V gene has CDR1 MNHNY and CDR2 SVGAGI (reference sequence).

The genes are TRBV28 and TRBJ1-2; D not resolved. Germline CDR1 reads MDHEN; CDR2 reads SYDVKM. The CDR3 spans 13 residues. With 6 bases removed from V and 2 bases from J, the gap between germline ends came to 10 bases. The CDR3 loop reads CASSVGRNYGYTF. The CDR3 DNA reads TGTGCCAGCAGCGTCGGTAGGAACTATGGCTACACCTTC.

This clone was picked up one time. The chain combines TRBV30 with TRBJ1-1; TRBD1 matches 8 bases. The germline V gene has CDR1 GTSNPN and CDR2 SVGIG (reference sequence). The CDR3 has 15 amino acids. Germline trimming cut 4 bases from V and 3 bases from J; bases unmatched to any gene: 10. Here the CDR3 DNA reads TGTGCCTGGAACCAACCGACAGGGGAATACACTGAAGCTTTCTTT. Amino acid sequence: CAWNQPTGEYTEAFF.

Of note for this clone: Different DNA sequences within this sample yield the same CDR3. CDR3: CASSPGTSGYNEQFF. DNA of the CDR3: TGTGCCAGCAGCCCCGGGACTAGCGGTTACAATGAGCAGTTCTTC. V and J are TRBV7-9 and TRBJ2-1, with TRBD2 matching 11 bases. CDR1 and CDR2 (germline): SEHNR, FQNEAQ (reference sequence). The CDR3 consists of 15 residues. V shed 5 bases, J shed 4 bases, and the junction held 4 bases outside the gene matches.

CDR3 nucleotides: TGTGCCAGCAGCCAAGACATGGACTGGAGATACAATGAGCAGTTCTTC. It specifies CASSQDMDWRYNEQFF. The rearrangement joins TRBV14 to TRBJ2-1, with D maybe TRBD2 (5 bases). Per germline, CDR1 SGHDN and CDR2 FVKESK. This CDR3 has 16 residues. Trimming took off 0 bases at V and 4 bases at J, with 13 bases between the two ends.

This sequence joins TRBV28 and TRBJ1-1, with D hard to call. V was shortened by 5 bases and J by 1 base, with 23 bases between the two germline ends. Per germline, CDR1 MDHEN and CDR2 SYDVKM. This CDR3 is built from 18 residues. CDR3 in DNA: TGTGCCAGCAGTGCCTCCGGGGTGTGGGCCAGAAAGAACACTGAAGCTTTCTTT. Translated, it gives CASSASGVWARKNTEAFF.

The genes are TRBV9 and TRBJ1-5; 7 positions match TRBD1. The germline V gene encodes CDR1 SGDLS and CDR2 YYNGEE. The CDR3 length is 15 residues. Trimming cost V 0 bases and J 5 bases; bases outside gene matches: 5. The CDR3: CASSVGQGLDQPQHF. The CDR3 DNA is TGTGCCAGCAGCGTAGGACAGGGCCTTGATCAGCCCCAGCATTTT.

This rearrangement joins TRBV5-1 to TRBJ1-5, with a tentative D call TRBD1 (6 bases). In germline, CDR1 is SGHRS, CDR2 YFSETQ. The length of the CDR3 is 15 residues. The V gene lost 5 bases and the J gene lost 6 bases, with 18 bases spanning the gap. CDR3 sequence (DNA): TGCGCCAGCAGAGACTTTCCAACAGGGAGTCAGCCCCAGCATTTT. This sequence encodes CASRDFPTGSQPQHF. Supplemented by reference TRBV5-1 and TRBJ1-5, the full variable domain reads KAGVTQTPRYLIKTRGQQVTLSCSPISGHRSVSWYQQTPGQGLQFLFEYFSETQRNKGNFPGRFSGRQFSNSRSEMNVSTLELGDSALYLCASRDFPTGSQPQHFGDGTRLSIL.

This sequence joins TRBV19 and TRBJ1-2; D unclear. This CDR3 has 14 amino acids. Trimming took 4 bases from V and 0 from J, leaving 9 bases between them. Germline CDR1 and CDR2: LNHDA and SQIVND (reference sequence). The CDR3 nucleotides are TGTGCCAGTAGTACTCAGGTAGCTAACTATGGCTACACCTTC. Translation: CASSTQVANYGYTF.

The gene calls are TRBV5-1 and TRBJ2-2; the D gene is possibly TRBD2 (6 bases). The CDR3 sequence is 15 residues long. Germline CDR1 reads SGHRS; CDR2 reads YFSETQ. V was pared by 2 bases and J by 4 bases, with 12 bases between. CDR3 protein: CASSFSGVFTGELFF. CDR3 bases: TGCGCCAGCAGCTTCTCGGGAGTCTTCACCGGGGAGCTGTTTTTT.

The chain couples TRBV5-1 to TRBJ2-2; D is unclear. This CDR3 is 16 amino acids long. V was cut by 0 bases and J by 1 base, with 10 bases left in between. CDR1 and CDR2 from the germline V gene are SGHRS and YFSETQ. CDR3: CASSLEGHLNTGELFF. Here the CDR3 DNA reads TGCGCCAGCAGCTTGGAAGGTCACTTGAACACCGGGGAGCTGTTTTTT.